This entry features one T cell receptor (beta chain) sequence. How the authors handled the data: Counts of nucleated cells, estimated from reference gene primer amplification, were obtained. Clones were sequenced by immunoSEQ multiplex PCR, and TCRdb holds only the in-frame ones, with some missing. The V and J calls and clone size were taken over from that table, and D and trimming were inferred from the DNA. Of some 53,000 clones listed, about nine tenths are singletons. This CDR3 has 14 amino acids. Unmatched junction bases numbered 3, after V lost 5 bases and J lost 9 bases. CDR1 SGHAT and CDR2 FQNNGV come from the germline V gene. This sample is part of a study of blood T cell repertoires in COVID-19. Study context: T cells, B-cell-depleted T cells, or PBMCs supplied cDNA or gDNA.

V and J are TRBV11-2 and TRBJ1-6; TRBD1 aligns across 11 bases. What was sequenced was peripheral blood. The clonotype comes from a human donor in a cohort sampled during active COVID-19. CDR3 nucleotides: TGTGCCAGCAGCCGGACAGGGGGCCTTTCACCCCTCCACTTT. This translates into CASSRTGGLSPLHF.